The 14 T cell receptor beta chains below all came from one sample that was sequenced in a study of beta chain features in type 1 diabetes. Reverse transcription of all isolated RNA meant that expressed TCRB transcripts were sequenced. The table came from immunoSEQ multiplex PCR; TCRdb's copy has only in-frame clones and leaves some out. The sample lists about 350,000 clones, around 20% occurring once. The source material was naive CD4+ T cells from blood. The receptors stem from a woman under 30 in good health.

Remarks on this clone: This CDR3 is also generated by other DNA sequences in the sample. V is TRBV7-2 and J is TRBJ1-2; 8 nucleotides match TRBD1. V lost 5 bases, J lost 4 bases, and 3 bases stayed unmatched. In germline, CDR1 is SGHTA, CDR2 FQGNSA. The CDR3 loop spans 13 amino acids. CDR3 sequence reads: CASSPDRAYGYTF. The DNA for the CDR3 is TGTGCCAGCAGCCCGGACAGGGCCTATGGCTACACCTTC.

The chain joins TRBV5-4 to TRBJ2-5, with D maybe TRBD1 (5 bases). This CDR3 is 12 amino acids long. The germline CDR1 and CDR2 sequences are SGHNT and YYREEE (reference sequence). V dropped 5 bases and J dropped 4 bases, with 9 bases sitting between them. In nucleotides, the CDR3 is TGTGCCAGCAGTAAGGGGTTAGAGACCCAGTACTTC. Amino acid sequence: CASSKGLETQYF.

This clone was detected a few times. The chain recombines TRBV5-6 with TRBJ1-5; D is perhaps TRBD1 (5 bases). The germline gives CDR1 SGHDT, CDR2 YYEEEE. There are 15 residues in the CDR3. V lost 3 bases and J lost 0, with 10 bases in between. CDR3 nucleotide sequence: TGTGCCAGCAGCTACGGGACTTATAGCAATCAGCCCCAGCATTTT. Protein: CASSYGTYSNQPQHF.

This clone turned up a few times. The chain uses TRBV5-4 and TRBJ2-5, with D maybe TRBD2 (6 bases). This CDR3 spans 14 amino acids. Trimming removed 4 bases from V and 1 base from J, with 11 bases in between. Germline CDR1 and CDR2: SGHNT and YYREEE (reference sequence). CDR3 in DNA: TGTGCCAGCAGCCAGGAGGGGCTCCAAGAGACCCAGTACTTC. As protein: CASSQEGLQETQYF.

The chain combines TRBV2 with TRBJ2-5, with D perhaps matching TRBD1 (5 bases). Germline CDR1 reads SNHLY; CDR2 reads FYNNEI. The V gene lost 8 bases and the J gene lost 6 bases, with 16 bases spanning the gap. The CDR3 contains 13 residues. CDR3 sequence reads: CASQQWGVKTQYF. The DNA for the CDR3 is TGTGCCAGCCAACAGTGGGGCGTGAAGACCCAGTACTTC.

This chain links TRBV9 with TRBJ2-7; 7 nucleotides line up with TRBD1. Germline V gene lookup returns CDR1 SGDLS and CDR2 YYNGEE. V was pared by 4 bases and J by 3 bases, with 4 bases of the junction left unmatched. The CDR3 has 13 residues. CDR3 coding DNA: TGTGCCAGCAGCACGGGACAGTACTACGAGCAGTACTTC. The encoded protein is CASSTGQYYEQYF. Together with reference TRBV9 and TRBJ2-7, the CDR3 gives the full variable domain: DSGVTQTPKHLITATGQRVTLRCSPRSGDLSVYWYQQSLDQGLQFLIQYYNGEERAKGNILERFSAQQFPDLHSELNLSSLELGDSALYFCASSTGQYYEQYFGPGTRLTVT.

This clone was recorded a few times. The chain carries TRBV15 and TRBJ1-1, with 8 bases identical to TRBD1. This CDR3 contains 21 residues. Germline CDR1 reads LNHNV; CDR2 reads YYDKDF (reference sequence). V was pared by 0 bases and J by 11 bases, with 29 bases of the junction left unmatched. DNA for the CDR3: TGTGCCACCAGCAGAGATCCGGGTCCAGGGGGCCTTCGTTTAGGGCCCAACGAGGCTTTCTTT. This codes for CATSRDPGPGGLRLGPNEAFF.

In this sample, this clone turned up a few times. The rearrangement links TRBV7-3 to TRBJ1-5; the match to TRBD1 covers 11 bases. The CDR3 covers 18 residues. Trimming took 2 bases from V and 3 from J; bases not matched to a gene: 9. Germline lookup yields CDR1 SGHTA and CDR2 FQGTGA. The CDR3 sequence is CASSLSGQGESVNQPQHF. The CDR3, as DNA: TGTGCCAGCAGCTTATCGGGACAGGGGGAAAGTGTCAATCAGCCCCAGCATTTT.

The V call is TRBV19, the J call TRBJ2-6; 8 positions match TRBD2. The CDR3 covers 19 residues. With V trimmed by 4 bases and J by 3 bases, 14 bases remained unmatched. Germline V gene sequence: CDR1 LNHDA, CDR2 SQIVND (reference sequence). CDR3 in amino acids: CASSKAGRGVLFGANVLTF. The CDR3 DNA sequence: TGTGCCAGTAGTAAGGCCGGGAGGGGCGTACTTTTTGGGGCCAACGTCCTGACTTTC.

The rearrangement links TRBV7-2 to TRBJ2-7, with a possible D match to TRBD2 (5 bases). Trimming shortened V by 3 bases and J by 3 bases, and 12 bases separated the two germline ends. The CDR3 has 14 amino acids. Germline V gene lookup returns CDR1 SGHTA and CDR2 FQGNSA. CDR3 sequence (DNA): TGTGCCAGCAGCTTGGGAGCACTCCTCTACGAGCAGTACTTC. This encodes CASSLGALLYEQYF.

The chain uses TRBV2 and TRBJ2-7; 7 bases are a match to TRBD1. The CDR3 sequence is 14 residues long. The ends lost 2 bases at V and 4 bases at J; junction bases unmatched: 5. The V gene's germline CDR1 is SNHLY and CDR2 FYNNEI. In DNA, the CDR3 is TGTGCCAGCAGTGAACTGAAGGGGGCGTACGAGCAGTACTTC. The encoded protein is CASSELKGAYEQYF.

In this sample, this clone turned up a few times. The chain uses TRBV13 and TRBJ2-2; D may be TRBD2 (5 bases). From germline, CDR1 is PRHDT and CDR2 FYEKMQ (reference sequence). This CDR3 has 15 residues. V gave up 0 bases and J gave up 6 bases, with 11 bases separating them. The CDR3 sequence: CASSLGHLSAGELFF. CDR3 bases: TGTGCCAGCAGCTTAGGGCACCTTAGCGCCGGGGAGCTGTTTTTT.

CDR3 DNA: TGTGCCAGCAGCGTAGGGACTAGCGGGGGGGCACTGGAGACCCAGTACTTC. It is translated as CASSVGTSGGALETQYF. The chain links TRBV9 to TRBJ2-5, with 15 bases identical to TRBD2. The CDR3 is 17 amino acids. V dropped 0 bases and J dropped 5; count of bases not matched to a gene: 5. From germline, CDR1 is SGDLS and CDR2 YYNGEE.

The chain recombines TRBV5-1 with TRBJ1-2, with D tentatively TRBD1 (5 bases). CDR3 size: 15 residues. V shed 4 bases and J shed 0 bases, with 13 bases lying between them. Germline values: CDR1 SGHRS, CDR2 YFSETQ. CDR3 loop: CASSDIQATNYGYTF. CDR3 bases: TGCGCCAGCAGCGATATACAGGCGACTAACTATGGCTACACCTTC.